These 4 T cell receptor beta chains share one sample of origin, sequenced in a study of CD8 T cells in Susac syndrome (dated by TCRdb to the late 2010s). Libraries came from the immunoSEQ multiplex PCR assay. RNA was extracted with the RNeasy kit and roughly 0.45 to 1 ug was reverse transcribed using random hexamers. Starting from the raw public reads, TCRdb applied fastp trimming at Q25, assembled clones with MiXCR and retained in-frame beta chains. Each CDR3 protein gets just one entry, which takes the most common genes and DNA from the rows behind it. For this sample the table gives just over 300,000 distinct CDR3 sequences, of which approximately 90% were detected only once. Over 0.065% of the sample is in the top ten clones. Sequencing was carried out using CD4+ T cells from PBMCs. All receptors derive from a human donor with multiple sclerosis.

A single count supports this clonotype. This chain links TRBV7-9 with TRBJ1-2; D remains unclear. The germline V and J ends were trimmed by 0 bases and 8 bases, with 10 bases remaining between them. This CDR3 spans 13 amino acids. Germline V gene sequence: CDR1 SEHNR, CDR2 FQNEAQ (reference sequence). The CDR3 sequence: CASSLAGKQGYTF. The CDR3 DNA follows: TGTGCCAGCAGCTTAGCTGGGAAGCAAGGCTACACCTTC.

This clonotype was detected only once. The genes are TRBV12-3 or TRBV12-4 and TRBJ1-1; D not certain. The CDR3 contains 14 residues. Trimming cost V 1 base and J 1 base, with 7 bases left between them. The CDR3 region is CASSLVEGNTEAFF. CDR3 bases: TGTGCCAGCAGTTTAGTTGAGGGGAACACTGAAGCTTTCTTT.

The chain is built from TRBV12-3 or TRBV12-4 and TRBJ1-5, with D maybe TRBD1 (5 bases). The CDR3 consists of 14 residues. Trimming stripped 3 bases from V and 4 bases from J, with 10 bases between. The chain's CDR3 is CASSFQGGNQPQHF. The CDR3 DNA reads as TGTGCCAGCAGTTTCCAGGGTGGGAATCAGCCCCAGCATTTT.

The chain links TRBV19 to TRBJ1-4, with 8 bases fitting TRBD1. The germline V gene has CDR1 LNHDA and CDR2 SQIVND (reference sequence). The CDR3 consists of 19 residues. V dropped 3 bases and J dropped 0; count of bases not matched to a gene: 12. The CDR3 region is CASSIRRGTGLATNEKLFF. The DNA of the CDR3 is TGTGCCAGTAGTATTCGCCGAGGGACAGGCCTTGCAACTAATGAAAAACTGTTTTTT.